This T cell receptor beta chain originates from a study of blood T cell repertoires in COVID-19. The authors' processing: Counts of nucleated cells, estimated from reference gene primer amplification, were obtained. Here immunoSEQ multiplex PCR was the method, and the copy in TCRdb shows in-frame clones only, minus some. V, J and clone size derive from that table, while D and trimming were established from the DNA sequence. Among tens of thousands of clones listed, more than 75% were seen once. This CDR3 contains 17 residues. Germline V gene data show CDR1 as SGHRS and CDR2 as YFSETQ. V was pared by 0 bases and J by 2 bases, with 8 bases of the junction left unmatched.

Sequences were obtained from peripheral blood. The gene calls are TRBV5-1 and TRBJ1-3, with 7 bases fitting TRBD1. The sequence was obtained from a human donor in a cohort sampled during active COVID-19. The CDR3 protein is CASSLASLDRPGNTIYF. DNA of the CDR3: TGCGCCAGCAGCTTGGCCTCCTTGGACAGGCCTGGAAACACCATATATTTT.